Described below is a single T cell receptor beta chain sequence and its context. This sample is part of a study of T cell changes during pregnancy in multiple sclerosis. Produced via immunoSEQ multiplex PCR; TCRdb's table is partial and in-frame only. The table shows some 39,000 clones, with about 89% occurring only once. The clonotype comes from a female donor in good health, enrolled as a control in a pregnancy study. The material sequenced was CD4+ T cells from peripheral blood mononuclear cells, taken in the third trimester of pregnancy.

The CDR3 here is CASSLFETNEKLFF. DNA of the CDR3: TGTGCCAGCAGCTTGTTCGAGACTAATGAAAAACTGTTTTTT. The chain employs TRBV5-4 and TRBJ1-4; no firm D call. The germline CDR1 and CDR2 sequences are SGHNT and YYREEE (reference sequence). CDR3 length equals 14 residues. V lost 1 base and J 2 bases, leaving 6 bases between the germline ends.